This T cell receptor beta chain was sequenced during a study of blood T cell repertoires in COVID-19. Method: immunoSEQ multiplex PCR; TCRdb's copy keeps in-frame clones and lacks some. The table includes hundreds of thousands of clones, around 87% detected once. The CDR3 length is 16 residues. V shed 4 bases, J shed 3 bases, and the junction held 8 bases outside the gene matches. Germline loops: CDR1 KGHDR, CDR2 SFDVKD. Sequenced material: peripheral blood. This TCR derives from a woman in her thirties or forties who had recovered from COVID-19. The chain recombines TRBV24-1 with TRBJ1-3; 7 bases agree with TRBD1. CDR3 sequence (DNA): TGTGCCACCAGTGAGTACAGACAGGGCGGTGGAAACACCATATATTTT. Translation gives CATSEYRQGGGNTIYF.